This is a list of T cell receptor beta chains from one sample in a study of blood T cell repertoires in COVID-19. Measured with immunoSEQ multiplex PCR; TCRdb has only the in-frame clones, and not every one. The data contain 270,000 or so clones, about four fifths of them singletons. Material for sequencing was PBMCs or T cells enriched from blood (not recorded which). These receptors all come from a man aged 50 to 60 who had recovered from COVID-19. CDR3s include the opening cysteine and the closing phenylalanine or tryptophan. Fields, in order: V gene, J gene, CDR3 protein.

>TRBV5-1|TRBJ2-3
CASSLRGTSTDTQYF
>TRBV18|TRBJ1-3
CASSPPSGAGNTIYF
>TRBV7-3|TRBJ2-1
CASKTSGGWGEQFF
>TRBV10-3|TRBJ2-3
CAALPEGTSVTDTQYF
>TRBV19|TRBJ2-4
CASSTAPAGVGGGIQYF
>TRBV6-1|TRBJ1-3
CASSEAVALGNTIYF
>TRBV3-1/TRBV3-2|TRBJ2-6
CASRGTGGTGANVLTF
>TRBV4-2|TRBJ2-2
CASSQLLAGNTGELFF
>TRBV7-2|TRBJ2-5
CASRPGTSGGETQYF
>TRBV6-5|TRBJ2-7
CASSYSSRDSTYEQYF
>TRBV28|TRBJ2-7
CASRGRGSYEQYF